This entry lists 24 T cell receptor beta chains sequenced from one sample in a study of blood T cell repertoires in COVID-19. Sequencing used immunoSEQ multiplex PCR; TCRdb keeps in-frame clones, though not all of them. The profile shows roughly 80,000 clones, around 77% of them singletons. The sample comprised peripheral blood. The receptors come from a man in his sixties or seventies with active or convalescent COVID-19.

The V gene is TRBV4-1, the J gene TRBJ2-2, with D perhaps matching TRBD2 (5 bases). Germline V gene data show CDR1 as MGHRA and CDR2 as YSYEKL. Trimming took 3 bases from V and 5 from J, leaving 10 bases between them. CDR3 length equals 14 residues. The CDR3 reads CASSHDEGTGELFF. The CDR3 region has the DNA TGCGCCAGCAGCCATGATGAGGGAACCGGGGAGCTGTTTTTT.

The genes are TRBV27 and TRBJ1-6; D ambiguous. The CDR3 loop spans 12 amino acids. V lost 4 bases, J lost 10 bases, and 8 bases lay in between. Germline V CDR1 and CDR2: MNHEY, SMNVEV (reference sequence). CDR3 DNA sequence: TGTGCCAGCAGTTCCAACTTGTCACCCCTCCACTTT. Its translation is CASSSNLSPLHF.

The chain couples TRBV29-1 to TRBJ1-6, with TRBD1 matching 8 bases. Germline V gives CDR1 SQVTM, CDR2 ANQGSEA. V lost 7 bases to trimming and J lost 9 bases; unmatched junction nucleotides: 5. The CDR3 is made up of 12 amino acids. CDR3 protein: CSAGQGGSPLHF. The CDR3 nucleotides are TGCAGCGCTGGACAGGGCGGTTCACCCCTCCACTTT.

In this sample, this clone turned up once. CDR3 in DNA: TGTGCCAGCAGCCCAGGACAGGGTCTTTCTATCTATGGCTACACCTTC. This encodes CASSPGQGLSIYGYTF. The chain is built from TRBV5-4 and TRBJ1-2, with 8 bases that match TRBD1. The germline V gene encodes CDR1 SGHNT and CDR2 YYREEE (reference sequence). The CDR3 extends over 16 amino acids. V lost 4 bases, J lost 4 bases, and 12 bases stayed unmatched.

The chain couples TRBV3-1 (or the pseudogene TRBV3-2) to TRBJ1-5; D gene ambiguous. Trimming shortened V by 0 bases and J by 8 bases, and 14 bases separated the two germline ends. The germline V gene encodes CDR1 LGHDT and CDR2 YNNKEL (reference sequence). The CDR3 loop spans 15 amino acids. The CDR3 DNA is TGTGCCAGCAGCCAAGACGTCAGACCCGAGGAGCCCCAGCATTTT. Translating gives CASSQDVRPEEPQHF.

The table lists this clone with a few counts. V gene TRBV19 combines with J gene TRBJ1-2, with D perhaps matching TRBD1 (5 bases). V was clipped by 7 bases and J by 2 bases, with 8 bases between them. This CDR3 is 12 amino acids long. CDR1 and CDR2 from the germline V gene are LNHDA and SQIVND (reference sequence). CDR3 sequence reads: CASKDRNYGYTF. The CDR3 DNA is TGTGCCAGTAAAGACAGAAACTATGGCTACACCTTC.

This clone was observed once. The rearrangement joins TRBV10-3 to TRBJ2-5; no firm D call. CDR1 and CDR2 from the germline V gene are ENHRY and SYGVKD. This CDR3 region has 13 residues. V lost 0 bases, J lost 8 bases, and 10 bases lay in between. DNA for the CDR3: TGTGCCATCAGTGAGTCAATGGCGGCTACCCAGTACTTC. Its protein is CAISESMAATQYF.

The chain uses TRBV19 and TRBJ1-1; D ambiguous. From germline, CDR1 is LNHDA and CDR2 SQIVND (reference sequence). Deletions cut 4 bases from V and 1 base from J, with 4 bases between. The CDR3 totals 12 residues. The CDR3 here is CASSNTNTEAFF. CDR3 in DNA: TGTGCCAGTAGTAACACGAACACTGAAGCTTTCTTT.

V gene TRBV7-9 combines with J gene TRBJ2-7, with D maybe TRBD2 (6 bases). Germline lookup yields CDR1 SEHNR and CDR2 FQNEAQ (reference sequence). Trimming took off 5 bases at V and 2 bases at J, with 16 bases between the two ends. This CDR3 spans 15 amino acids. For the CDR3, the DNA is TGTGCCAGCAGCCCCCCCCGGGACTTACCCTACGAGCAGTACTTC. Protein sequence: CASSPPRDLPYEQYF.

J is TRBJ2-1 and V is TRBV3-1 (or the pseudogene TRBV3-2); TRBD2 matches 8 bases. Germline V gene data show CDR1 as LGHDT and CDR2 as YNNKEL (reference sequence). The V segment lost 4 bases and the J segment 10 bases; nucleotides outside the gene matches: 15. The CDR3 contains 16 residues. As DNA, the CDR3 is TGTGCCAGCAGCCTGCTAGGCGGGGGGTTCTTTAGGGAGCAGTTCTTC. It codes for CASSLLGGGFFREQFF.

The V gene is TRBV6-5, the J gene TRBJ1-1, with TRBD1 matching over 10 bases. The CDR3 covers 14 residues. Germline assignment: CDR1 MNHEY and CDR2 SVGAGI. Unmatched junction bases numbered 7, after V lost 10 bases and J lost 2 bases. CDR3 protein: CATSGTGANTEAFF. Written as DNA, the CDR3 is TGTGCCACCTCCGGGACAGGGGCAAACACTGAAGCTTTCTTT.

The chain combines TRBV9 with TRBJ2-3; D is ambiguous. The V and J ends lost 6 bases and 0 bases respectively, with 14 bases between them. CDR3 size: 15 residues. Looked up from germline, CDR1 is SGDLS and CDR2 is YYNGEE. The CDR3 protein is CASTPGGASTDTQYF. The CDR3 DNA is TGTGCCAGCACGCCCGGCGGTGCTAGCACAGATACGCAGTATTTT.

This chain joins TRBV28 and TRBJ2-2, with a possible D match to TRBD2 (6 bases). The CDR3 covers 14 residues. Trimming left V 7 bases short and J 3 bases short, with 12 bases between. The germline V gene encodes CDR1 MDHEN and CDR2 SYDVKM. CDR3 in DNA: TGTGCCAGCACCTTTAGCGGCTACACCGGGGAGCTGTTTTTT. This codes for CASTFSGYTGELFF.

This sequence joins TRBV5-4 and TRBJ2-1; maybe TRBD2 (6 bases). Germline V lookup: CDR1 SGHNT, CDR2 YYREEE (reference sequence). The CDR3 extends over 16 amino acids. The ends were cut back, 0 bases at V and 9 bases at J, with 19 bases in the middle. CDR3 protein: CASSLDVSGVRGEQFF. The CDR3 DNA reads TGTGCCAGCAGCTTGGACGTATCGGGGGTTCGGGGTGAGCAGTTCTTC. Using reference TRBV5-4 and TRBJ2-1 for the parts outside the CDR3, the full variable domain is ETGVTQSPTHLIKTRGQQVTLRCSSQSGHNTVSWYQQALGQGPQFIFQYYREEENGRGNFPPRFSGLQFPNYSSELNVNALELDDSALYLCASSLDVSGVRGEQFFGPGTRLTVL.

The J gene is TRBJ1-2, the V gene TRBV6-1; D uncertain. The V gene's germline CDR1 is MNHNS and CDR2 SASEGT. The CDR3 consists of 13 residues. The V gene lost 3 bases and the J gene lost 3 bases, with 8 bases spanning the gap. This CDR3 is CASSELTDYGYTF. DNA for the CDR3: TGTGCCAGCAGTGAGTTAACGGACTATGGCTACACCTTC.

The chain joins TRBV5-1 to TRBJ2-7, with D perhaps TRBD2 (5 bases). CDR3 length: 14 residues. V was cut by 0 bases and J by 6 bases, with 13 bases left in between. Germline loops: CDR1 SGHRS, CDR2 YFSETQ. DNA of the CDR3: TGCGCCAGCAGCTTGGGGCAGCCGGGGAGCGAGCAGTACTTC. It is translated as CASSLGQPGSEQYF. The entire variable domain, with the rest obtained from reference TRBV5-1 and TRBJ2-7, is as follows: KAGVTQTPRYLIKTRGQQVTLSCSPISGHRSVSWYQQTPGQGLQFLFEYFSETQRNKGNFPGRFSGRQFSNSRSEMNVSTLELGDSALYLCASSLGQPGSEQYFGPGTRLTVT.

The CDR3 DNA follows: TGTGCCAGCAGCAAAGGTGGACAGGGGGCTGCTGAAGCTTTCTTT. It encodes CASSKGGQGAAEAFF. The rearrangement uses TRBV21-1 and TRBJ1-1; whether TRBD1, the table's D call, matches the DNA was not checked. TRBV21-1 is labeled a pseudogene. The CDR3 runs to 15 residues.

The chain recombines TRBV11-2 with TRBJ1-1; TRBD1 matches 8 bases. V dropped 5 bases and J dropped 5; count of bases not matched to a gene: 10. Per germline, CDR1 SGHAT and CDR2 FQNNGV. This CDR3 has 15 residues. The CDR3 sequence: CASSRVDRGGTEAFF. CDR3 nucleotide sequence: TGTGCCAGCAGCCGAGTCGACAGGGGAGGGACTGAAGCTTTCTTT. Together with reference TRBV11-2 and TRBJ1-1, the CDR3 gives the full variable domain: EAGVAQSPRYKIIEKRQSVAFWCNPISGHATLYWYQQILGQGPKLLIQFQNNGVVDDSQLPKDRFSAERLKGVDSTLKIQPAKLEDSAVYLCASSRVDRGGTEAFFGQGTRLTVV.

The chain links TRBV2 to TRBJ1-6; 7 bases match TRBD1. Per germline, CDR1 SNHLY and CDR2 FYNNEI. V lost 4 bases to trimming and J lost 9 bases; unmatched junction nucleotides: 3. This CDR3 contains 13 residues. CDR3 protein: CASSGQGTSPLHF. CDR3 nucleotide sequence: TGTGCCAGCAGTGGACAGGGAACTTCACCCCTCCACTTT.

The chain uses TRBV5-5 and TRBJ1-5; 7 bases line up with TRBD1. With V trimmed by 2 bases and J by 4 bases, 6 bases remained unmatched. The CDR3 consists of 15 residues. CDR1 and CDR2 (germline): SGHKS, YYEKEE (reference sequence). The CDR3 reads CASSFTGVRNQPQHF. The DNA of the CDR3 is TGTGCCAGCAGCTTCACAGGGGTGAGGAATCAGCCCCAGCATTTT. The full variable domain, its missing parts supplied by reference TRBV5-5 and TRBJ1-5, is DAGVTQSPTHLIKTRGQQVTLRCSPISGHKSVSWYQQVLGQGPQFIFQYYEKEERGRGNFPDRFSARQFPNYSSELNVNALLLGDSALYLCASSFTGVRNQPQHFGDGTRLSIL.

The chain is built from TRBV7-9 and TRBJ1-2, with 9 positions matching TRBD1. Germline V gene lookup returns CDR1 SEHNR and CDR2 FQNEAQ (reference sequence). The length of the CDR3 is 15 residues. Losses at the gene ends were 5 bases for V and 5 bases for J; bases not matched to a gene: 9. The CDR3 loop is CASSPGQGNWYGYTF. As DNA, the CDR3 is TGTGCCAGCAGCCCAGGACAGGGGAATTGGTATGGCTACACCTTC. Using reference TRBV7-9 and TRBJ1-2 for the parts outside the CDR3, the full variable domain is DTGVSQNPRHKITKRGQNVTFRCDPISEHNRLYWYRQTLGQGPEFLTYFQNEAQLEKSRLLSDRFSAERPKGSFSTLEIQRTEQGDSAMYLCASSPGQGNWYGYTFGSGTRLTVV.

The CDR3 here is CASSKPSTVVGTDTQYF. DNA for the CDR3: TGCGCCAGCAGCAAACCGTCAACAGTGGTGGGCACAGATACGCAGTATTTT. The rearrangement joins TRBV4-1 to TRBJ2-3; D remains unclear. CDR1 and CDR2 from the germline V gene are MGHRA and YSYEKL. Trimming removed 5 bases from V and 1 base from J, with 19 bases in between. The CDR3 extends over 17 amino acids.

V and J are TRBV27 and TRBJ2-1, with unresolved D. From germline, CDR1 is MNHEY and CDR2 SMNVEV (reference sequence). Trimming removed 6 bases at V and 11 bases at J, with 23 bases between. This CDR3 contains 15 residues. The CDR3 DNA follows: TGTGCCAGCAGCCAAATTGCCCTGAACGATGAGCAGCAGTTCTTC. This sequence encodes CASSQIALNDEQQFF.

This clone was seen a single time. This chain uses TRBV4-1 with TRBJ2-3; 10 bases are shared with TRBD2. Losses at the gene ends were 0 bases for V and 0 bases for J; bases not matched to a gene: 9. The CDR3 extends over 19 amino acids. Germline V CDR1 and CDR2: MGHRA, YSYEKL. The CDR3: CASSQDAPGLALSTDTQYF. The DNA of the CDR3 is TGCGCCAGCAGCCAAGATGCGCCGGGACTAGCGTTAAGCACAGATACGCAGTATTTT.